These 22 T cell receptor beta chains share one sample of origin, sequenced in a study of T-cell reconstitution after alpha-beta-depleted transplantation in children. The library targeted TCRbeta and was prepared with unique molecular identifiers. TCRdb passed the PCR reads through MiXCR, listing each CDR3 protein once. The sample yields about 340,000 distinct CDR3 sequences, about 14% seen once. Source: PBMCs, taken from the stem cell graft. The source is a human donor who donated a stem cell graft to a child with Fanconi anemia.

This clonotype was recorded at least ten times. V is TRBV20-1 and J is TRBJ1-2; 10 nucleotides match TRBD1. With 0 bases clipped from V and 0 bases from J, the junction kept 7 bases outside the gene matches. The CDR3 length is 17 residues. Germline CDR1 DFQATT, CDR2 SNEGSKA (reference sequence). This chain's CDR3 is CSARDQGQGLANYGYTF. The CDR3 DNA reads as TGCAGTGCTAGAGATCAGGGACAGGGGCTAGCTAACTATGGCTACACCTTC.

This clonotype has a count of ten or more. This chain uses TRBV20-1 with TRBJ2-5, with D tentatively TRBD1 or TRBD2 (5 bases each). The germline V gene has CDR1 DFQATT and CDR2 SNEGSKA (reference sequence). The CDR3 covers 11 residues. The V and J ends lost 7 bases and 4 bases respectively, with 10 bases between them. The CDR3 sequence: CSGGAPETQYF. Written as DNA, the CDR3 is TGCAGTGGAGGGGCCCCAGAGACCCAGTACTTC.

This clonotype was seen repeatedly, ten times or more. The gene calls are TRBV4-2 and TRBJ1-1; tentative D call: TRBD1 (6 bases). The CDR3 covers 14 residues. CDR1 is LGHNA, CDR2 YNFKEQ, per germline. The V gene lost 1 base and the J gene lost 3 bases, with 9 bases spanning the gap. The CDR3 reads CASSQVDRYTEAFF. CDR3 nucleotides: TGTGCCAGCAGCCAAGTTGACAGGTACACTGAAGCTTTCTTT.

The sample holds many counts of this clonotype. The chain is built from TRBV4-3 and TRBJ2-7; D gene unclear. Germline V gene sequence: CDR1 LGHNA, CDR2 YSLEER. V dropped 0 bases and J dropped 5 bases, with 11 bases sitting between them. This CDR3 comprises 14 residues. For the CDR3, the DNA is TGCGCCAGCAGCCAAGATCCTAGTTCAGACGAGCAGTACTTC. It codes for CASSQDPSSDEQYF.

This clonotype showed up just a few times. This rearrangement joins TRBV3-1 to TRBJ2-1; the match to TRBD2 covers 8 bases. This CDR3 has 15 residues. CDR1 and CDR2 (germline): LGHDT, YNNKEL (reference sequence). Trimming removed 0 bases from V and 5 bases from J; junction bases left unmatched: 3. CDR3 nucleotides: TGTGCCAGCAGCCAAGACGCGGGGGGCCACAATGAGCAGTTCTTC. This gives the protein CASSQDAGGHNEQFF.

The rearrangement links TRBV6-1 to TRBJ2-1, with TRBD2 identical over 9 bases. Per the germline V gene, CDR1 is MNHNS and CDR2 is SASEGT. There are 15 residues in the CDR3. J lost 5 bases, V lost 6 bases, and 8 bases had no gene match. This chain's CDR3 is CASRPSGGLHNEQFF. In DNA, the CDR3 is TGTGCCAGCAGACCAAGCGGGGGGCTCCACAATGAGCAGTTCTTC.

This clonotype appeared a few times. The V and J genes are TRBV2 and TRBJ2-7; 7 nucleotides line up with TRBD1. V lost 7 bases to trimming and J lost 8 bases; unmatched junction nucleotides: 17. The V gene's germline CDR1 is SNHLY and CDR2 FYNNEI. The CDR3 consists of 15 residues. Here the CDR3 reads CASTQGERELGQQYV. DNA of the CDR3: TGTGCCAGCACTCAGGGGGAGCGAGAATTGGGGCAGCAGTACGTC.

Only a few counts were recorded for this clonotype. CDR3 in amino acids: CATSDDRGLDEQFF. CDR3 bases: TGTGCCACCAGTGATGACAGGGGTTTGGATGAGCAGTTCTTC. V is TRBV24-1 and J is TRBJ2-1; 8 bases fit TRBD1. This CDR3 comprises 14 residues. V shed 3 bases, J shed 8 bases, and the junction held 5 bases outside the gene matches. CDR1 is KGHDR, CDR2 SFDVKD, per germline.

This clonotype was seen just once. V gene TRBV29-1 combines with J gene TRBJ2-3; no clear D gene. The CDR3 has 13 residues. V gave up 4 bases and J gave up 1 base, with 9 bases separating them. CDR1 and CDR2 (germline): SQVTM, ANQGSEA. CDR3 region: CSVVRTGTDTQYF. CDR3 bases: TGCAGCGTTGTGAGGACCGGCACAGATACGCAGTATTTT.

This clonotype was picked up many times. The rearrangement links TRBV4-3 to TRBJ2-1, with TRBD2 identical over 15 bases. Germline lookup yields CDR1 LGHNA and CDR2 YSLEER. V gave up 0 bases and J gave up 8 bases; unmatched junction bases: 5. The CDR3 covers 17 residues. The CDR3, as DNA: TGCGCCAGCAGCCAAGAAAGGGGACTAGCGGGGGGTGATGAGCAGTTCTTC. Protein product: CASSQERGLAGGDEQFF.

This clonotype was counted a few times. The gene calls are TRBV7-2 and TRBJ2-5, with 7 bases aligning to TRBD1. The V gene end was trimmed by 1 base and the J gene end by 2 bases; junction bases not matched to a gene: 7. In germline, CDR1 is SGHTA, CDR2 FQGNSA. The CDR3 covers 16 residues. As DNA, the CDR3 is TGTGCCAGCAGCTTAGTCTGGCAGGGGGATCAAGAGACCCAGTACTTC. It codes for CASSLVWQGDQETQYF.

The chain has TRBV20-1 and TRBJ2-5; 8 nucleotides match TRBD1. Trimming cost V 5 bases and J 8 bases; bases outside gene matches: 10. There are 13 residues in the CDR3. Looked up from germline, CDR1 is DFQATT and CDR2 is SNEGSKA (reference sequence). CDR3 sequence reads: CSAGDRGGETQYF. DNA of the CDR3: TGCAGTGCTGGCGACAGGGGAGGTGAAACCCAGTACTTC.

This clonotype has only a few counts. An end of the junction differs from the germline gene, which may be a read error. The CDR3 protein is CASSPRASGGAPLRF. The CDR3 DNA is TGTGCCAGCAGTCCGAGAGCTAGCGGGGGGGCTCCGCTCCGCTTC. The chain links TRBV12-3 or TRBV12-4 to TRBJ2-7; the match to TRBD2 covers 12 bases. CDR3 size: 15 residues.

V and J are TRBV2 and TRBJ1-2, with 9 bases lining up with TRBD1. CDR1 SNHLY and CDR2 FYNNEI come from the germline V gene. V shed 6 bases, J shed 2 bases, and the junction held 4 bases outside the gene matches. The CDR3 has 14 residues. CDR3 nucleotides: TGTGCCAGCAGGGCCGGGACAGGGAACTATGGCTACACCTTC. Amino acids: CASRAGTGNYGYTF.

This clonotype was detected many times. This could be a read error, since a much larger clone is one nucleotide away. The V call is TRBV4-3, the J call TRBJ2-6, with D possibly matching TRBD2 (6 bases). Germline V gives CDR1 LGHNA, CDR2 YSLEER. The CDR3 runs to 19 residues. CDR3 sequence (DNA): TGCGCCAGCAGCCAAGACGGAGGCGGGACCCACTCTGGGGCCAACGTCCTGATTTTC. Its protein is CASSQDGGGTHSGANVLIF.

This clonotype appeared once. This chain links TRBV12-5 with TRBJ2-7, with D tentatively TRBD1 or TRBD2 (5 bases each). V lost 5 bases to trimming and J lost 6 bases, with 20 bases between them. Germline lookup yields CDR1 LGHNT and CDR2 FRNRAP. This CDR3 region has 15 residues. The CDR3 here is CASGPGTTLIGEQYF. The CDR3 DNA is TGTGCTAGTGGTCCCGGGACCACTCTTATCGGCGAGCAGTACTTC.

The chain recombines TRBV28 with TRBJ1-1; D uncertain. The germline CDR1 and CDR2 sequences are MDHEN and SYDVKM. The V end lost 2 bases, the J end lost 1 base, and 14 bases lay between the germline ends. The CDR3 covers 16 residues. The CDR3 protein is CASSLALGVKNTEAFF. Written as DNA, the CDR3 is TGTGCCAGCAGTTTAGCCCTTGGAGTAAAGAACACTGAAGCTTTCTTT.

This clonotype was counted only a few times. V usage is TRBV2 and J usage is TRBJ2-3; D perhaps matches TRBD1 (6 bases). Germline assignment: CDR1 SNHLY and CDR2 FYNNEI. The CDR3 runs to 13 residues. V was pared by 2 bases and J by 6 bases, with 9 bases between. CDR3 sequence (DNA): TGTGCCAGCAGTGAAACAACAGGGGATACGCAGTATTTT. It encodes CASSETTGDTQYF. The complete variable domain, with remaining parts taken from reference TRBV2 and TRBJ2-3, reads EPEVTQTPSHQVTQMGQEVILRCVPISNHLYFYWYRQILGQKVEFLVSFYNNEISEKSEIFDDQFSVERPDGSNFTLKIRSTKLEDSAMYFCASSETTGDTQYFGPGTRLTVL.

The chain links TRBV5-1 to TRBJ1-1; 9 bases match TRBD1. The CDR3 runs 14 residues. The trim removed 2 bases at V and 6 bases at J, leaving 5 bases unmatched. Germline V gives CDR1 SGHRS, CDR2 YFSETQ. The CDR3, as DNA: TGCGCCAGCAGCTTATTACAGGGGGCTTCTGAAGCTTTCTTT. Protein product: CASSLLQGASEAFF.

This clonotype was observed a handful of times. The chain links TRBV2 to TRBJ2-3; the D is unclear. V gave up 11 bases and J gave up 2 bases, with 14 bases separating them. Germline lookup yields CDR1 SNHLY and CDR2 FYNNEI. This CDR3 region has 13 residues. The CDR3 DNA reads as TGTGCCGGTAACAGATACCCCACAGATACGCAGTATTTT. It is translated as CAGNRYPTDTQYF.

This clonotype was seen ten or more times. This chain links TRBV12-3 or TRBV12-4 with TRBJ1-2; 8 bases are shared with TRBD1. The CDR3 length is 12 residues. V lost 7 bases to trimming and J lost 8 bases; unmatched junction nucleotides: 6. In nucleotides, the CDR3 is TGTGCCAGCAAGACAGGGGTGTTAGGCTACACCTTC. Protein: CASKTGVLGYTF.

This clonotype showed up just a few times. The chain joins TRBV5-4 to TRBJ1-1, with a tentative D call TRBD1 (6 bases). CDR3 length equals 12 residues. The V end was cut by 4 bases, the J end by 11 bases, with 15 bases between. Germline CDR1 reads SGHNT; CDR2 reads YYREEE (reference sequence). This CDR3 is CASSASTGGAFF. The DNA of the CDR3 is TGTGCCAGCAGCGCCTCGACAGGAGGTGCTTTCTTT.